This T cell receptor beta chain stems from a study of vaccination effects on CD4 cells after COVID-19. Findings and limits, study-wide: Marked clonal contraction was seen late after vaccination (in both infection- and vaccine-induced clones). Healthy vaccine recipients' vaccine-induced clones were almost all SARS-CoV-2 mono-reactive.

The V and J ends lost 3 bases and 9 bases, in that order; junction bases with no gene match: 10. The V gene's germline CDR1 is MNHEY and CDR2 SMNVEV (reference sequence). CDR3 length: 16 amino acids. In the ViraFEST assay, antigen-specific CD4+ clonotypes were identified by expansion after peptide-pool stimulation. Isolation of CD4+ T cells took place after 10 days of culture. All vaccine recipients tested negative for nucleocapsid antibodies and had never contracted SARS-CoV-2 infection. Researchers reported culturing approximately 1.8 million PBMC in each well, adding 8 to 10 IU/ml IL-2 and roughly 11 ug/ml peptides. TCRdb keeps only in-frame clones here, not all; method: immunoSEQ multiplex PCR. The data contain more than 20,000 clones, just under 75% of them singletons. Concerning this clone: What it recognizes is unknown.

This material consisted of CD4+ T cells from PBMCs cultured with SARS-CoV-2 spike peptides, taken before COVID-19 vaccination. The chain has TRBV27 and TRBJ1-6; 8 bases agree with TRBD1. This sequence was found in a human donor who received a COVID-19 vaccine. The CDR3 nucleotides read TGTGCCAGCAGTTTTGCCGGGACAGGTCGGCTTTCACCCCTCCACTTT. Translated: CASSFAGTGRLSPLHF.